This T cell receptor beta chain was captured in a study of tumor-infiltrating lymphocytes in localized non-small cell lung cancer. Turning to the study itself: The cohort mixed smokers and never-smokers, several histologies, and some post-neoadjuvant-chemotherapy samples. Each patient gave resected tumor and non-adjacent uninvolved lung tissue.

This clone was detected only a few times. The antigen is not known. Study-wide results and limits: Each assay used a separate piece of the same tissue. Higher tumor T cell infiltration than in uninvolved lung was supported by TCRbeta sequencing.

Germline V gene sequence: CDR1 SQVTM, CDR2 ANQGSEA. This CDR3 has 11 residues. The V gene lost 4 bases and the J gene lost 8 bases, with 11 bases spanning the gap. The data were produced by immunoSEQ multiplex PCR, yet TCRdb's version contains in-frame clones alone and is incomplete. This table has around 25,000 clones, approximately 64% appearing once. This TCR came from a human donor with non-small cell lung cancer. The sequenced material came from lung tumor tissue. The chain has TRBV29-1 and TRBJ1-1; no clear D gene. The CDR3 is CSVGESEEAFF. The CDR3 nucleotides read TGCAGCGTTGGGGAGTCAGAGGAAGCTTTCTTT.